The 19 T cell receptor beta chains listed next were all sequenced from one sample in a study of blood T cell repertoires in COVID-19. The repertoire was sequenced with immunoSEQ multiplex PCR; TCRdb's copy has only in-frame clones and lacks some. The sample records 200,000 or so clones, about 83% being singletons. Sequencing was performed on PBMCs or T cells enriched from blood (not recorded which). These TCRs come from a woman aged 45-65 years who had been exposed to COVID-19.

The rearrangement joins TRBV6-5 to TRBJ2-2; D possibly corresponds to TRBD1 (6 bases). CDR1 is MNHEY and CDR2 is SVGAGI in the germline V gene. The CDR3 has 14 amino acids. Trimming took 4 bases from V and 4 from J, leaving 10 bases between them. The CDR3 spells CASSSGTSTGELFF. The CDR3, as DNA: TGTGCCAGCAGTTCCGGGACAAGCACCGGGGAGCTGTTTTTT.

This chain connects TRBV5-6 to TRBJ1-1; TRBD1 might be the D (6 bases). Germline lookup yields CDR1 SGHDT and CDR2 YYEEEE. This CDR3 has 15 amino acids. The V end lost 0 bases, the J end lost 0 bases, and 9 bases lay between the germline ends. The CDR3: CASSLGGPLNTEAFF. CDR3 DNA: TGTGCCAGCAGCTTGGGGGGGCCCCTGAACACTGAAGCTTTCTTT. Filled out from reference TRBV5-6 and TRBJ1-1, the complete variable domain reads DAGVTQSPTHLIKTRGQQVTLRCSPKSGHDTVSWYQQALGQGPQFIFQYYEEEERQRGNFPDRFSGHQFPNYSSELNVNALLLGDSALYLCASSLGGPLNTEAFFGQGTRLTVV.

The chain joins TRBV12-3 or TRBV12-4 to TRBJ1-2; perhaps TRBD1 as D (5 bases). V gave up 5 bases and J gave up 5 bases, with 12 bases separating them. The CDR3 extends over 13 amino acids. The CDR3 nucleotides are TGTGCCAGCAGTCTCGACAGAGAGTATGGCTACACCTTC. Protein sequence: CASSLDREYGYTF.

The J gene is TRBJ2-1, the V gene TRBV5-5; weak D call: TRBD2 (5 bases). V shed 0 bases and J shed 7 bases, with 11 bases lying between them. The CDR3 has 14 amino acids. CDR1 and CDR2 from the germline V gene are SGHKS and YYEKEE (reference sequence). The CDR3 nucleotides are TGTGCCAGCAGCTTGGGAGGACTGGGAAATGAGCAGTTCTTC. Translating it yields CASSLGGLGNEQFF. The full variable domain, with the rest looked up from reference TRBV5-5 and TRBJ2-1, is DAGVTQSPTHLIKTRGQQVTLRCSPISGHKSVSWYQQVLGQGPQFIFQYYEKEERGRGNFPDRFSARQFPNYSSELNVNALLLGDSALYLCASSLGGLGNEQFFGPGTRLTVL.

This chain links TRBV21-1 with TRBJ2-5; TRBD2, as called in the table, went unchecked against the DNA. TRBV21-1 is noted as a pseudogene. This CDR3 contains 19 residues. This chain's CDR3 is CASSGNWYRRTRDQETQYF. The DNA for the CDR3 is TGTGCCAGCAGTGGAAACTGGTATAGAAGGACGCGGGACCAAGAGACCCAGTACTTC.

V and J are TRBV9 and TRBJ2-6; the D gene is possibly TRBD2 (5 bases). The CDR3 has 16 amino acids. V gave up 3 bases and J gave up 0 bases, with 10 bases separating them. Germline loops: CDR1 SGDLS, CDR2 YYNGEE. CDR3 amino acids: CASSASDYSGANVLTF. The CDR3 bases are TGTGCCAGCAGCGCCTCAGACTACTCTGGGGCCAACGTCCTGACTTTC.

J is TRBJ1-2 and V is TRBV24-1, with D unclear. The CDR3 is 14 amino acids. Germline CDR1 KGHDR, CDR2 SFDVKD. V gave up 0 bases and J gave up 5 bases, with 9 bases separating them. In nucleotides, the CDR3 is TGTGCCACCAGTGATTTGGGCAGGACTTATGGCTACACCTTC. Translated, it gives CATSDLGRTYGYTF.

V gene TRBV27 combines with J gene TRBJ2-1; a weak D match, TRBD1 (6 bases). CDR1 is MNHEY, CDR2 SMNVEV, per germline (reference sequence). The CDR3 contains 17 residues. Trimming cost V 2 bases and J 5 bases, with 19 bases left between them. CDR3 in DNA: TGTGCCAGCAGTTTAAGGGGACATATCATCAAGGACAATGAGCAGTTCTTC. Translating it yields CASSLRGHIIKDNEQFF.

Note on this clone: This sample also contains other DNA sequences that code for the same CDR3. The chain joins TRBV6-5 to TRBJ1-1; a possible D gene is TRBD1 (5 bases). Germline V lookup: CDR1 MNHEY, CDR2 SVGAGI. The CDR3 covers 14 residues. Between the trimmed V and J ends, which lost 3 bases and 0 bases, there was a span of 8 bases. CDR3 amino acids: CASSYRGVNTEAFF. The CDR3 DNA sequence: TGTGCCAGCAGTTATCGGGGGGTGAACACTGAAGCTTTCTTT.

The chain carries TRBV15 and TRBJ1-4; D is undetermined. CDR3 length: 15 residues. V was trimmed by 0 bases and J by 8 bases, leaving 13 bases between them. Germline loops: CDR1 LNHNV, CDR2 YYDKDF (reference sequence). The CDR3 DNA is TGTGCCACCAGCAGAGATCTATGGTTAGAGGAAAAACTGTTTTTT. Translated, it gives CATSRDLWLEEKLFF. The full variable domain, its missing parts supplied by reference TRBV15 and TRBJ1-4, is DAMVIQNPRYQVTQFGKPVTLSCSQTLNHNVMYWYQQKSSQAPKLLFHYYDKDFNNEADTPDNFQSRRPNTSFCFLDIRSPGLGDTAMYLCATSRDLWLEEKLFFGSGTQLSVL.

This chain uses TRBV6-5 with TRBJ2-3; unclear D gene. The V end was cut by 8 bases, the J end by 6 bases, with 15 bases between. Looked up from germline, CDR1 is MNHEY and CDR2 is SVGAGI. The CDR3 has 13 amino acids. The CDR3 DNA reads TGTGCCAGCCGACGAGAGGAACTGGATACGCAGTATTTT. Its translation is CASRREELDTQYF.

The gene calls are TRBV5-1 and TRBJ1-2, with 10 bases lining up with TRBD1. Germline V lookup: CDR1 SGHRS, CDR2 YFSETQ. Losses at the gene ends were 2 bases for V and 6 bases for J; bases not matched to a gene: 4. CDR3 length: 14 residues. CDR3 coding DNA: TGCGCCAGCAGCTTACGACAGGGGGCCCATGGCTACACCTTC. It codes for CASSLRQGAHGYTF. Full variable domain (outside the CDR3, taken from reference TRBV5-1 and TRBJ1-2): KAGVTQTPRYLIKTRGQQVTLSCSPISGHRSVSWYQQTPGQGLQFLFEYFSETQRNKGNFPGRFSGRQFSNSRSEMNVSTLELGDSALYLCASSLRQGAHGYTFGSGTRLTVV.

This clone was found a few times. CDR3: CASSEGDREGIQYF. The CDR3 DNA sequence: TGCGCCAGCAGTGAAGGGGACAGGGAGGGCATTCAGTACTTC. The chain has TRBV10-1 and TRBJ2-4; 9 positions match TRBD1. The CDR3 has 14 residues. Germline V lookup: CDR1 WNHNN, CDR2 SYGVQD (reference sequence). J was trimmed by 9 bases and V by 3 bases; bases with no gene match: 6.

This chain joins TRBV10-1 and TRBJ2-3; D is undetermined. Trimming shortened V by 0 bases and J by 4 bases, and 11 bases separated the two germline ends. The CDR3 runs 15 residues. CDR1 and CDR2 from the germline V gene are WNHNN and SYGVQD (reference sequence). The CDR3 loop is CASSESRGAPDTQYF. The CDR3 nucleotides read TGCGCCAGCAGTGAGTCGCGAGGTGCCCCAGATACGCAGTATTTT.

The J gene is TRBJ2-7, the V gene TRBV5-4; 9 bases fit TRBD1. Trimming removed 5 bases from V and 0 bases from J; junction bases left unmatched: 6. The CDR3 is made up of 15 amino acids. Germline lookup yields CDR1 SGHNT and CDR2 YYREEE (reference sequence). The DNA of the CDR3 is TGTGCCAGCAGTACGGACAGGGGACTCTCCTACGAGCAGTACTTC. Encoded protein: CASSTDRGLSYEQYF.

The rearrangement links TRBV10-1 to TRBJ1-1; unclear D gene. The germline V gene encodes CDR1 WNHNN and CDR2 SYGVQD (reference sequence). The length of the CDR3 is 16 residues. Trimming removed 8 bases at V and 0 bases at J, with 19 bases between. CDR3 sequence reads: CASGEVDDIMNTEAFF. Here the CDR3 DNA reads TGCGCCAGCGGGGAGGTGGACGATATTATGAACACTGAAGCTTTCTTT.

V is TRBV24-1 and J is TRBJ1-2, with unresolved D. The CDR3 consists of 12 residues. The germline gives CDR1 KGHDR, CDR2 SFDVKD. Trimming removed 6 bases at V and 10 bases at J, with 14 bases between. The CDR3 reads CATSILGDNYTF. CDR3 sequence (DNA): TGTGCCACCAGTATACTCGGGGATAACTACACCTTC.

The genes are TRBV18 and TRBJ2-4; 7 bases map to TRBD1. The V gene end was trimmed by 4 bases and the J gene end by 5 bases; junction bases not matched to a gene: 5. Germline V lookup: CDR1 KGHSH, CDR2 LQKENI. This CDR3 contains 14 residues. CDR3 DNA: TGTGCCAGCTCACGAAGACAGGGACAAAACATTCAGTACTTC. Its translation: CASSRRQGQNIQYF.

The chain joins TRBV20-1 to TRBJ1-5; tentatively, D is TRBD1 (6 bases). V was pared by 3 bases and J by 4 bases, with 19 bases between. Per germline, CDR1 DFQATT and CDR2 SNEGSKA (reference sequence). This CDR3 spans 16 amino acids. In nucleotides, the CDR3 is TGCAGTGCTAGTGACCCCAACAGGGTTGGGAATCAGCCCCAGCATTTT. This codes for CSASDPNRVGNQPQHF.